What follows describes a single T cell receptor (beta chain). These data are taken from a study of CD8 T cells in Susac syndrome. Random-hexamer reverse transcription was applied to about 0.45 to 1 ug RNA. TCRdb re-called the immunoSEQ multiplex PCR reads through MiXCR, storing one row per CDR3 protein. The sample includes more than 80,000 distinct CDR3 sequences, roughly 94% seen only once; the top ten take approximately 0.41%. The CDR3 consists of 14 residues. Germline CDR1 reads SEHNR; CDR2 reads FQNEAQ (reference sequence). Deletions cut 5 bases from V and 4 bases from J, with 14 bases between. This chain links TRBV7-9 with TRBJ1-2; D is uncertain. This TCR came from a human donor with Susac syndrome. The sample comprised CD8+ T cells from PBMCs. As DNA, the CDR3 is TGTGCCAGCAGCCCCCCGACCGAGCGCTATGGCTACACCTTC. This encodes CASSPPTERYGYTF.